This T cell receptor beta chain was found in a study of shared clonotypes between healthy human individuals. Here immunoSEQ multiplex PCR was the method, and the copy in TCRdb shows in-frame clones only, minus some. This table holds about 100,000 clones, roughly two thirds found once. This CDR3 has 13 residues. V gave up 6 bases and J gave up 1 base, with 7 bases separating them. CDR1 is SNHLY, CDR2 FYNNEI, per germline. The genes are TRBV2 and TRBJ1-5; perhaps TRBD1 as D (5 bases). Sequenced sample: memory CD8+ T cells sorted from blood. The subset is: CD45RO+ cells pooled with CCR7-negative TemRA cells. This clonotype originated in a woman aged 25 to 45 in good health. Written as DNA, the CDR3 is TGTGCCAGCAGCTACAGGAGCAATCAGCCCCAGCATTTT. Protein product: CASSYRSNQPQHF. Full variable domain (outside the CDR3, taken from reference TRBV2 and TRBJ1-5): EPEVTQTPSHQVTQMGQEVILRCVPISNHLYFYWYRQILGQKVEFLVSFYNNEISEKSEIFDDQFSVERPDGSNFTLKIRSTKLEDSAMYFCASSYRSNQPQHFGDGTRLSIL.